This TCR beta chain stems from a study of blood T cell repertoires in COVID-19. Cohort assignment relied on participant-reported clinical history. Per the germline V gene, CDR1 is SGHRS and CDR2 is YFSETQ. The V and J ends lost 4 bases and 0 bases, in that order; junction bases with no gene match: 5. This CDR3 contains 15 residues. Sequencing used immunoSEQ multiplex PCR; TCRdb keeps in-frame clones, though not all of them. The data show about 220,000 clones, about 90% seen once. The sequence came from a man aged 25 to 40 who had been exposed to COVID-19. V usage is TRBV5-1 and J usage is TRBJ2-7; TRBD1 agrees at 9 bases. The sequencing input was PBMCs or T cells enriched from blood (not recorded which). The CDR3 protein is CASSLQTGGSYEQYF. CDR3 DNA: TGCGCCAGCAGCCTCCAGACAGGGGGCTCCTACGAGCAGTACTTC.